One and the same sample provided the 15 T cell receptor beta chains below, sequenced in a study of cytomegalovirus exposure and HLA in healthy donors (dated 2017 in TCRdb). The protocol used for the library was the immunoSEQ multiplex PCR assay. For the multiplex PCR, a mixture combining 60 forward primers for TCR Vbeta segments and 13 reverse primers for TCR Jbeta segments was used. TCRdb re-hosts the immuneACCESS table, in-frame sequences only. Its copies lack some clones; in the studies checked, an unresolved V gene accounts for under half of them, and the cause for the rest is not known. The sample has about 130,000 clones on record, 6.5% to 9.5% of them singletons. The ten top clones hold about 5.5% of the sample. The sequenced sample was PBMCs. Every receptor here comes from a man aged 40-49 years in good health and CMV-seronegative.

This clone was counted between two and nine times. The chain combines TRBV30 with TRBJ1-2; D is ambiguous. CDR1 is GTSNPN and CDR2 is SVGIG in the germline V gene (reference sequence). This CDR3 is built from 17 residues. The germline V and J ends were trimmed by 0 bases and 6 bases, with 23 bases remaining between them. CDR3 region: CAWSVLAGPPGRDGYTF. DNA of the CDR3: TGTGCCTGGAGTGTACTGGCAGGCCCTCCGGGAAGGGATGGCTACACCTTC.

This chain's CDR3 is CASSLDDRQETQYF. The CDR3 region has the DNA TGTGCCAGCAGCTTAGATGACAGACAAGAGACCCAGTACTTC. The rearrangement links TRBV7-2 to TRBJ2-5; D may be TRBD1 (5 bases). Looked up from germline, CDR1 is SGHTA and CDR2 is FQGNSA. The CDR3 extends over 14 amino acids. Trimming removed 1 base from V and 2 bases from J, with 8 bases in between. The variable domain in full, with the rest retrieved from reference TRBV7-2 and TRBJ2-5, is GAGVSQSPSNKVTEKGKDVELRCDPISGHTALYWYRQSLGQGLEFLIYFQGNSAPDKSGLPSDRFSAERTGGSVSTLTIQRTQQEDSAVYLCASSLDDRQETQYFGPGTRLLVL.

This clone was counted a few times. The chain recombines TRBV30 with TRBJ1-2, with D perhaps TRBD1 (6 bases). The length of the CDR3 is 16 residues. V was trimmed by 4 bases and J by 0 bases, leaving 18 bases between them. From germline, CDR1 is GTSNPN and CDR2 SVGIG (reference sequence). The CDR3 here is CAWTRRRQAANYGYTF. Here the CDR3 DNA reads TGTGCCTGGACACGACGGAGACAGGCAGCTAACTATGGCTACACCTTC.

The chain joins TRBV10-2 to TRBJ2-7; 7 nucleotides align to TRBD1. This CDR3 is 14 amino acids long. CDR1 is WSHSY, CDR2 SAAADI, per germline. Unmatched junction bases numbered 9, after V lost 6 bases and J lost 4 bases. CDR3 region: CASRADRPGYEQYF. CDR3 sequence (DNA): TGCGCCAGCAGAGCGGACAGGCCAGGTTACGAGCAGTACTTC.

This clone was counted only a few times. This chain links TRBV19 with TRBJ2-1; 12 bases are shared with TRBD2. CDR3 length: 15 residues. V was clipped by 5 bases and J by 10 bases; unmatched bases: 9. CDR1 and CDR2 from the germline V gene are LNHDA and SQIVND (reference sequence). CDR3 coding DNA: TGTGCCAGTAGTTTCTCTAGCGGGGGGGTGGGGGAGCAGTTCTTC. It codes for CASSFSSGGVGEQFF.

This clone was seen only a few times. The chain combines TRBV11-3 with TRBJ1-6; no clear D. V lost 8 bases, J lost 8 bases, and 13 bases lay in between. The germline gives CDR1 SGHNT, CDR2 YENEEA. This CDR3 has 13 amino acids. Here the CDR3 reads CASSLRADSPLHF. CDR3 DNA sequence: TGTGCCAGCTCCTTGCGGGCGGATTCACCCCTCCACTTT.

This clone was observed a few times. This rearrangement joins TRBV6-5 to TRBJ2-3; tentatively, D is TRBD1 (6 bases). The CDR3 loop spans 15 amino acids. The V gene lost 5 bases and the J gene lost 2 bases, with 14 bases spanning the gap. Germline loops: CDR1 MNHEY, CDR2 SVGAGI. The CDR3 DNA is TGTGCCAGCAGTGGGTCGGGACACATCACAGATACGCAGTATTTT. Protein sequence: CASSGSGHITDTQYF.

This clone was seen more than once but under ten times. This sequence joins TRBV5-4 and TRBJ2-3, with TRBD1 as a possible D gene (6 bases). This CDR3 has 16 residues. Germline assignment: CDR1 SGHNT and CDR2 YYREEE (reference sequence). V lost 3 bases, J lost 6 bases, and 20 bases lay in between. CDR3 residues: CASSWRASPQGDTQYF. The DNA of the CDR3 is TGTGCCAGCAGCTGGCGGGCTAGCCCGCAGGGGGATACGCAGTATTTT.

The V gene is TRBV4-1, the J gene TRBJ1-2; TRBD1 matches 9 bases. The CDR3 covers 16 residues. The J segment lost 6 bases and the V segment lost 4 bases, leaving 12 bases of the junction unmatched. Germline-derived CDR1 and CDR2 are MGHRA and YSYEKL. In DNA form, the CDR3 reads TGCGCCAGCAGCCCCTCATTGGGACAGGGTTATGATGGCTACACCTTC. Translated, it gives CASSPSLGQGYDGYTF.

Only a few counts were recorded for this clone. The chain joins TRBV5-1 to TRBJ1-4; 8 nucleotides match TRBD1. There are 17 residues in the CDR3. V lost 0 bases and J lost 8; bases outside the gene matches: 12. Germline-derived CDR1 and CDR2 are SGHRS and YFSETQ. CDR3 sequence (DNA): TGCGCCAGCAGCTTGGTGGCAGGGGGCCCCGTGAGGGAAAAACTGTTTTTT. Translated: CASSLVAGGPVREKLFF.

The chain links TRBV10-3 to TRBJ2-3; TRBD2 matches 8 bases. The junction had 6 bases not matched to a gene; V was cut back by 7 bases and J by 0 bases. Germline CDR1 ENHRY, CDR2 SYGVKD. CDR3 length: 15 amino acids. CDR3 protein: CAIIVAGGSTDTQYF. In nucleotides, the CDR3 is TGTGCCATCATAGTCGCGGGGGGTAGCACAGATACGCAGTATTTT.

There are a few counts of this clone. J is TRBJ2-7 and V is TRBV6-1, with 8 nucleotides matching TRBD1. V was clipped by 6 bases and J by 7 bases; unmatched bases: 14. Germline CDR1 reads MNHNS; CDR2 reads SASEGT. This CDR3 has 15 amino acids. The CDR3 loop reads CASRVRQGAIGEQYF. CDR3 DNA sequence: TGTGCCAGCAGGGTAAGGCAGGGGGCTATCGGGGAGCAGTACTTC.

This clone was detected a few times. The V call is TRBV9, the J call TRBJ2-3, with 12 bases fitting TRBD2. J gave up 3 bases and V 2 bases, and 4 bases lay outside the gene matches. The CDR3 covers 16 residues. Germline V lookup: CDR1 SGDLS, CDR2 YYNGEE. CDR3 coding DNA: TGTGCCAGCAGCGTCTCACTAGCGGGGGGTACAGATACGCAGTATTTT. It specifies CASSVSLAGGTDTQYF.

The chain carries TRBV30 and TRBJ1-2; D may be TRBD1 (5 bases). V was cut by 0 bases and J by 0 bases, with 17 bases left in between. Germline CDR1 and CDR2: GTSNPN and SVGIG (reference sequence). This CDR3 contains 17 residues. CDR3 sequence: CAWSVRRVTVANYGYTF. The DNA of the CDR3 is TGTGCCTGGAGTGTACGGAGGGTGACAGTAGCTAACTATGGCTACACCTTC. The variable domain in full, with the rest retrieved from reference TRBV30 and TRBJ1-2, is SQTIHQWPATLVQPVGSPLSLECTVEGTSNPNLYWYRQAAGRGLQLLFYSVGIGQISSEVPQNLSASRPQDRQFILSSKKLLLSDSGFYLCAWSVRRVTVANYGYTFGSGTRLTVV.

The CDR3 nucleotides read TGTGCCAGCTCACCACTCTGGGCAGAAACTAATGAAAAACTGTTTTTT. As protein: CASSPLWAETNEKLFF. The V and J genes are TRBV18 and TRBJ1-4; D not certain. With 1 base removed from V and 1 base from J, the gap between germline ends came to 10 bases. The CDR3 runs to 16 residues. CDR1 is KGHSH and CDR2 is LQKENI in the germline V gene.